Reported below is one T cell receptor beta chain. The antigen remains unidentified. The sample is drawn from a study of Graves' ophthalmopathy and Graves' hyperthyroidism. General study results and limits: The blood repertoire also included most expanded thyroid clonotypes above 0.001 frequency.

Scientists amplified the TCR beta CDR3 regions from RNA transcripts. In the first round, RT-PCR was carried out with HTBI primers, and a multiplex PCR formed the second round. TCRdb re-called the multiplex PCR reads through MiXCR, storing one row per CDR3 protein. This repertoire shows more than 550,000 distinct CDR3 sequences, about 41% found once; its top ten account for around 3.3%. V gave up 0 bases and J gave up 5 bases, with 7 bases separating them. Per the germline V gene, CDR1 is MNHEY and CDR2 is SVGAGI. This CDR3 has 13 amino acids. Serum thyroxine and TRAb, along with clinical symptoms, thyroid ultrasound and orbital computed tomography, were what diagnosis relied on.

The chain carries TRBV6-5 and TRBJ1-1; the D is unclear. The source is an adult man with Graves' ophthalmopathy. Sequenced material: peripheral blood. This CDR3 is CASSYSRRTEAFF. The CDR3 DNA is TGTGCCAGCAGTTACTCAAGGCGGACTGAAGCTTTCTTT.